The clone carrying this TCR beta chain was picked up one time. Its target is unknown. The method was immunoSEQ multiplex PCR; TCRdb's version includes in-frame clones alone and lacks a portion of them. Here the sample spans fewer than 60,000 clones, about 85% being singletons. This CDR3 contains 13 residues. Germline values: CDR1 MDHEN, CDR2 SYDVKM. Trimming removed 6 bases from V and 4 bases from J, with 12 bases in between. This sample was taken from a study of OX40 agonist ivuxolimab in advanced cancers. Across the whole study: Partial responses occurred in three patients (one hepatocellular carcinoma, two cutaneous melanoma). Study conclusions and caveats: The study observed clonal expansion of CD4+ and CD8+ blood T cells by week 6 at 0.1 to 3.0 mg/kg.

The rearrangement joins TRBV28 to TRBJ2-5, with D unresolved. Sequenced material: CD4+ or CD8+ T cells sorted from blood, taken in a trial of the OX40 agonist ivuxolimab. This receptor was identified in an adult with an advanced solid tumor such as melanoma, head and neck, liver or kidney cancer. The chain's CDR3 is CASREGLRETQYF. The CDR3 bases are TGTGCCAGCAGGGAAGGCCTTCGAGAGACCCAGTACTTC.